This T cell receptor (beta chain) was sequenced in a study of CD8 T cells in Susac syndrome. Random hexamers were used to reverse transcribe about 0.5 to 1 ug of RNA. TCRdb re-called the immunoSEQ multiplex PCR reads through MiXCR, storing one row per CDR3 protein. The sample includes approximately 200,000 distinct CDR3 sequences, 90% to 95% of them seen just once. V was pared by 8 bases and J by 1 base, with 11 bases between. This CDR3 contains 13 residues. From germline, CDR1 is SGHAT and CDR2 FQNNGV. Sequencing of TCR beta was carried out in blood CD8+ and CD4+ T cells. The multiple sclerosis controls consisted of treatment-naive patients with relapsing-remitting disease, either stable or active.

V usage is TRBV11-2 and J usage is TRBJ2-5; no definite D call. This sequence was found in a human donor with multiple sclerosis. Sequenced material: CD4+ T cells from PBMCs. The CDR3 region has the DNA TGTGCCAGCGGGGTGTCGTTCCAAGAGACCCAGTACTTC. Amino acid sequence: CASGVSFQETQYF.